This T cell receptor (beta chain) came from a study of beta chain features in type 1 diabetes. Study observations and caveats: Patients' naive, central memory and regulatory TCRB repertoires appeared more alike than those of healthy donors.

cDNA synthesis used the whole RNA isolate, giving expressed TCRB sequences. Method: immunoSEQ multiplex PCR; TCRdb's copy keeps in-frame clones and lacks some. The sample has under 800,000 clones, about a sixth seen once. This clone was detected only a few times. Its antigen is not identified. This CDR3 has 12 residues. CDR1 and CDR2 (germline): SEHNR, FQNEAQ (reference sequence). V lost 7 bases and J 2 bases, leaving 8 bases between the germline ends. The rearrangement uses TRBV7-9 and TRBJ1-2; D call uncertain. Sequencing was carried out using naive CD4+ T cells from blood. The TCR comes from a young man in good health. This CDR3 reads CASNRENYGYTF. The CDR3, as DNA: TGTGCCAGCAACCGGGAAAACTATGGCTACACCTTC.